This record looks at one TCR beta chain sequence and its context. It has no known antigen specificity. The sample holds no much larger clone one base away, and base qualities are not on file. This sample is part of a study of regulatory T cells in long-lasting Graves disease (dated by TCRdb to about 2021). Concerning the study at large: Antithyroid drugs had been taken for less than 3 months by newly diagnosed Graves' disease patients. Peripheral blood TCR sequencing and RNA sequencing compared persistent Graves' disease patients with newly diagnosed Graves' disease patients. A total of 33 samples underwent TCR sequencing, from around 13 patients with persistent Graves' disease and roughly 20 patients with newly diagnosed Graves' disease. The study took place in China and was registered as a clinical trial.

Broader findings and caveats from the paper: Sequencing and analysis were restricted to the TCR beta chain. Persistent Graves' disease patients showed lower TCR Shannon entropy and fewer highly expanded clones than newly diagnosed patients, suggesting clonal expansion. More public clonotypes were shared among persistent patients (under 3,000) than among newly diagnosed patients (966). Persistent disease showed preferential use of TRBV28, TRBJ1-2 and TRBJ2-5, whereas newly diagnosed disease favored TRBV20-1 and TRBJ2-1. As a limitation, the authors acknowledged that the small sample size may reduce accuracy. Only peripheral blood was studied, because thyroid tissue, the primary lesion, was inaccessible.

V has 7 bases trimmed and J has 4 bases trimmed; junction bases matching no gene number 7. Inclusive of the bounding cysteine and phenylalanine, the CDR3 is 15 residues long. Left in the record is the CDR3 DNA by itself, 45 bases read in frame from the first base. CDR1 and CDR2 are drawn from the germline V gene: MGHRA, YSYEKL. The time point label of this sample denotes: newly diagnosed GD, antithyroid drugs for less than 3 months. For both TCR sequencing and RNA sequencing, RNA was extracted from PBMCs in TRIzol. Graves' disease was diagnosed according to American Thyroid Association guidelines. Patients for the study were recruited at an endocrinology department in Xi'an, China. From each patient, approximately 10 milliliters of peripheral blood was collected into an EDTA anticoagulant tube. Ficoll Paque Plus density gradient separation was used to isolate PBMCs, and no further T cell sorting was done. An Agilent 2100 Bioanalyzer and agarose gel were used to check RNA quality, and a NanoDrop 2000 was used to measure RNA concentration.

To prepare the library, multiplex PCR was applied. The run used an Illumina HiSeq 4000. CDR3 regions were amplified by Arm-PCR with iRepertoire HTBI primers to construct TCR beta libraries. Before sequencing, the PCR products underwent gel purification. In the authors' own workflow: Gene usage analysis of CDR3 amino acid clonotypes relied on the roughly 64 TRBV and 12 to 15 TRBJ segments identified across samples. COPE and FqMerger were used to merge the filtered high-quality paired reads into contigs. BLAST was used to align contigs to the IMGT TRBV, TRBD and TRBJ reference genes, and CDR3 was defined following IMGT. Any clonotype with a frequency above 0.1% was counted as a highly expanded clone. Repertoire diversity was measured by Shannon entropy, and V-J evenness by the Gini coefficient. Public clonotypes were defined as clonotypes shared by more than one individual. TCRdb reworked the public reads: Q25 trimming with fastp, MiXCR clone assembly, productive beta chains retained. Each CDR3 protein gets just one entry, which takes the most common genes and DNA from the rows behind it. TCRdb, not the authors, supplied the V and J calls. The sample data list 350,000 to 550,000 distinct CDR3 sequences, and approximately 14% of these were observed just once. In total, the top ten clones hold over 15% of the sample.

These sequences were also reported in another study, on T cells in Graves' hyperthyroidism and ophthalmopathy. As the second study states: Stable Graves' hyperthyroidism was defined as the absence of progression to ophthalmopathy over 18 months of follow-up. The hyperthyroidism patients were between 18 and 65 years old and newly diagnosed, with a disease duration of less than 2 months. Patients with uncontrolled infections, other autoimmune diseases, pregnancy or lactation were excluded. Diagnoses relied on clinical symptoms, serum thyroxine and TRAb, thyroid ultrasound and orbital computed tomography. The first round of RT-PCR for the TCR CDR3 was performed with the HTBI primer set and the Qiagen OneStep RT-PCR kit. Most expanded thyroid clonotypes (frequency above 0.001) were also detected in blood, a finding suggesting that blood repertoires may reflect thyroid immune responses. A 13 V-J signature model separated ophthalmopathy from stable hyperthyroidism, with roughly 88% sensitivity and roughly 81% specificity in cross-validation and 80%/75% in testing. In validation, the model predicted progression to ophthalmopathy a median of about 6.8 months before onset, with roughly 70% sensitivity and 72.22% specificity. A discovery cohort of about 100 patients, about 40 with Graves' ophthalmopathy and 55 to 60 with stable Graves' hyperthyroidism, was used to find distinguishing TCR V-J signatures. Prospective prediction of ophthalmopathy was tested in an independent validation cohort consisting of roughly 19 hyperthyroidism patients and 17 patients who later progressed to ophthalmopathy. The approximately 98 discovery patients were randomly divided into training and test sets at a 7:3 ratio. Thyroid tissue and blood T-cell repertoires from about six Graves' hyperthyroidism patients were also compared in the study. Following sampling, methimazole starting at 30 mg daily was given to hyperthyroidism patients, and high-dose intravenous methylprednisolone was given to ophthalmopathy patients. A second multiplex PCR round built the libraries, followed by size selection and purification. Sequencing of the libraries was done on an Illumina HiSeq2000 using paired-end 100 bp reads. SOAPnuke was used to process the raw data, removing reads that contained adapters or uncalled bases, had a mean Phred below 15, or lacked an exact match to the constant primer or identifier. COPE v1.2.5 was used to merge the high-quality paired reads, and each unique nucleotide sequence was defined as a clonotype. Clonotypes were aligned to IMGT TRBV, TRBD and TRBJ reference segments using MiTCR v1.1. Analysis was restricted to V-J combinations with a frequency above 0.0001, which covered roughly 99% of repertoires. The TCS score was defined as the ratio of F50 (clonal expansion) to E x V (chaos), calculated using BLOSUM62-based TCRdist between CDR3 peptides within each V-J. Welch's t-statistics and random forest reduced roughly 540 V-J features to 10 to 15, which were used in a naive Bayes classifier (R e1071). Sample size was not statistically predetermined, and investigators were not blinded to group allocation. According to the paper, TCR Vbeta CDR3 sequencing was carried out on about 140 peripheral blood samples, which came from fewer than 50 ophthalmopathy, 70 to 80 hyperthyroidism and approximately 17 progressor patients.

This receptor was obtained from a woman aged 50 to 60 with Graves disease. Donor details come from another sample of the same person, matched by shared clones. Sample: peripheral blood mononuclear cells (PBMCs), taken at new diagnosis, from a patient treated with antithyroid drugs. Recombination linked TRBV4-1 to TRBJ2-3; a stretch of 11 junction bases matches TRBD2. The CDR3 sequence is CASTKLAGDSDTQYF. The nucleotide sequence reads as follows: TGCGCCAGCACCAAACTAGCGGGAGATTCAGATACGCAGTATTTT.